The 4 T cell receptor beta chains in this list originate from one sample, sequenced in a study of cytomegalovirus exposure and HLA in healthy donors. PCR amplification relied on 60 Vbeta primers (plus 13 Jbeta primers). Some clones are missing from TCRdb's copy, which holds only in-frame ones; the method was immunoSEQ multiplex PCR. The data contain about 130,000 clones, 75% to 85% of them singletons. The sequenced sample was PBMCs. The receptor source for this set is a male donor in good health and CMV-seronegative.

J is TRBJ1-3 and V is TRBV12-2. TRBV12-2 is designated a pseudogene. This CDR3 comprises 15 residues. CDR3 residues: CASRLELISGNTIYF. The CDR3 bases are TGTGCAAGTCGCTTAGAACTGATCTCTGGAAACACCATATATTTT.

The chain joins TRBV28 to TRBJ2-7; tentatively, D is TRBD2 (5 bases). The CDR3 has 12 residues. Trimming removed 1 base at V and 6 bases at J, with 7 bases between. Germline CDR1 reads MDHEN; CDR2 reads SYDVKM. CDR3 bases: TGTGCCAGCAGTTTATCTGGAGGCGAGCAGTACTTC. Translating gives CASSLSGGEQYF. Using reference TRBV28 and TRBJ2-7 for the parts outside the CDR3, the full variable domain is DVKVTQSSRYLVKRTGEKVFLECVQDMDHENMFWYRQDPGLGLRLIYFSYDVKMKEKGDIPEGYSVSREKKERFSLILESASTNQTSMYLCASSLSGGEQYFGPGTRLTVT.

J is TRBJ2-2 and V is TRBV6-4, with D perhaps matching TRBD2 (5 bases). The CDR3 consists of 15 residues. V lost 6 bases, J lost 5 bases, and 16 bases lay in between. CDR1 MRHNA and CDR2 SNTAGT come from the germline V gene. The CDR3 nucleotides are TGTGCCAGCAGCTTAACGAGGGATGGGACCGGGGAGCTGTTTTTT. Translated: CASSLTRDGTGELFF.

This clone has a single count. The chain is built from TRBV11-2 and TRBJ2-7; the match to TRBD1 covers 7 bases. The germline CDR1 and CDR2 sequences are SGHAT and FQNNGV. This CDR3 is built from 14 residues. V shed 5 bases and J 4 bases; nucleotides not matched to a gene: 8. CDR3 sequence: CASSPGQIFYEQYF. As DNA, the CDR3 is TGTGCCAGCAGCCCGGGACAGATCTTTTACGAGCAGTACTTC.